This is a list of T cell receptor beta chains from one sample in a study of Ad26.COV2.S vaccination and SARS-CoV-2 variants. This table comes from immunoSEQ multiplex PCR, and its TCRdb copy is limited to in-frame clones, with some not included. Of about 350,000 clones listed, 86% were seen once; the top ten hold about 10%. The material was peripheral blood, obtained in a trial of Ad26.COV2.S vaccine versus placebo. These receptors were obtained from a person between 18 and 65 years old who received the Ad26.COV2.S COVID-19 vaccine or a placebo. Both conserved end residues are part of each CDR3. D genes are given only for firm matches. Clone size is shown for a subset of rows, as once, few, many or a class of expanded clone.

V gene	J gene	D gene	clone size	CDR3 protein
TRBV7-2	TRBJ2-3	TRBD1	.	CASSLLDRGTDTQYF
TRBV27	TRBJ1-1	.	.	CASSLMQGGNTEAFF
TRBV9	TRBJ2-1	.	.	CASSLGENEQFF
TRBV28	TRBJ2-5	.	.	CASRGHPRETQYF
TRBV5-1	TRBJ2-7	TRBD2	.	CASSLGGLASDEQYF
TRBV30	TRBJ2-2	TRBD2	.	CAWSVLRAGAGELFF
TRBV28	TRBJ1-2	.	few	CASSSQKTYGYTF
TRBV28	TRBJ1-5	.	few	CASSLGAVGNQPQHF
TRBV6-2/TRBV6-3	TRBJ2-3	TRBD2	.	CASSAGTSGGLTDTQYF
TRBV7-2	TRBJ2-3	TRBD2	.	CASSFGSSGRVTQYF
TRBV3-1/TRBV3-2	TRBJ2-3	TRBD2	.	CASSIRGGLDTDTQYF
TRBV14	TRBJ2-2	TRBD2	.	CASSQDLAGGPGTGELFF
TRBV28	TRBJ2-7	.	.	CASSPDNYEQYF
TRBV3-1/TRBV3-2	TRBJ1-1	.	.	CASSPSRATEAFF
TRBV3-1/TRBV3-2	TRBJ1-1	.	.	CASSQDERLEAFF
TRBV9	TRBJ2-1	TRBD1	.	CASSVRTGPNNEQFF
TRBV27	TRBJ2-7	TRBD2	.	CASSLVREGEQYF
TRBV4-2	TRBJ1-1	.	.	CASSQEWGTEAFF
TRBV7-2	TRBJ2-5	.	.	CASSLTETQYF
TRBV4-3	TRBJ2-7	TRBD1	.	CASSQDGRGRSEQYF
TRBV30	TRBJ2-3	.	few	CAWSQGGQDTDTQYF
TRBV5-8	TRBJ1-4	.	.	CASSLVEKLFF
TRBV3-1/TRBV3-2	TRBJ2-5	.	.	CASSQGGGTPETQYF
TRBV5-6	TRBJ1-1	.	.	CASSLWGFEAFF
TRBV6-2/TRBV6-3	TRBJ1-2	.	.	CASSPDGNYGYTF
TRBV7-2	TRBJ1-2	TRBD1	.	CASSLDRGLVVYGYTF
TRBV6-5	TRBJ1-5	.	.	CASSPYGGVQPQHF
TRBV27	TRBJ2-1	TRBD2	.	CASSIFSGTSGRHEQFF
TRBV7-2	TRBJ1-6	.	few	CASSSVNRNSPLHF
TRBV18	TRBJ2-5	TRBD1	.	CASSPTGGRETQYF
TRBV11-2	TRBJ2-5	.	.	CASSWDQETQYF
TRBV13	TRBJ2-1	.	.	CASSSGPVGQFF
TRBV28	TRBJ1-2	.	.	CASSPPTGPNYGYTF
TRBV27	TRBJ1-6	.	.	CASSSSVSSYNSPLHF
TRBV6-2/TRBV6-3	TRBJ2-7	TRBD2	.	CASSYGAGEAYEQYF
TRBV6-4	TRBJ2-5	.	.	CASTSEGSETQYF
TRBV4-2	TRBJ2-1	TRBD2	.	CASSQVSLAGGYNEQFF
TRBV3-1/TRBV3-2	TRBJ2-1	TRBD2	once	CASSQIVSLAGAGNEQFF
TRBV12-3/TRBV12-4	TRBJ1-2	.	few	CASSLYPGYTF
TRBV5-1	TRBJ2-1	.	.	CASRNRALNEQFF
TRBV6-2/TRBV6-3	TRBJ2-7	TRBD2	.	CASSSERGGSVEQYF
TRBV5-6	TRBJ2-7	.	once	CASSLGYEQYF
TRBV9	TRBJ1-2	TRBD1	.	CASSAGTEYGYTF
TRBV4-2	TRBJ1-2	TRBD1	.	CASSQEDRGSGYTF
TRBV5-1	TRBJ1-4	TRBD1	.	CASSLGQGHEKLFF
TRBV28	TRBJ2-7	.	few	CASSTDIPSYEQYF
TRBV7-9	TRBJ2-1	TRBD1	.	CASSFYMTGGNEQFF
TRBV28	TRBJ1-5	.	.	CASSFQVLNQPQHF
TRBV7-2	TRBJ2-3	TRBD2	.	CASSLGALAGGSDTQYF
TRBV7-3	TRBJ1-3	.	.	CASSTQVASSGNTIYF